This T cell receptor (beta chain) derives from a study of cytomegalovirus exposure and HLA in healthy donors. Regarding the study as a whole: Highly shared sequence variants in one cluster were likely a sequencing artifact. Relative to equally common others, HLA-associated TCR beta chains showed greater clonal expansion in a later analysis.

Healthy bone marrow donors made up the donor group. Primers: 60 Vbeta forward and 13 Jbeta reverse. In the study's own analysis: A later analysis tallied some 84 million unique TCR beta chains, around 12 million of them shared. The assay was immunoSEQ multiplex PCR, and TCRdb's table has in-frame clones only and misses some. V and J calls plus clone size are reproduced from that table; the DNA served to infer D and trimming. The table has roughly 150,000 clones, roughly three quarters seen once. V was clipped by 1 base and J by 4 bases, with 10 bases between them. Germline V gene sequence: CDR1 SGHVS, CDR2 FNYEAQ. CDR3 length: 15 amino acids. A note on this clone: Its specificity is unknown.

Sequenced input: PBMCs. This receptor was obtained from a woman aged 40 to 55 in good health and CMV-seropositive. The chain couples TRBV7-6 to TRBJ2-2, with D perhaps matching TRBD2 (5 bases). The CDR3 loop reads CASSLESSGTGELFF. CDR3 coding DNA: TGTGCCAGCAGCTTAGAAAGCAGCGGCACCGGGGAGCTGTTTTTT.